One TCR beta chain is described in this entry. V was clipped by 5 bases and J by 4 bases; unmatched bases: 13. The CDR3 length is 16 residues. Germline CDR1 is SGHNT and CDR2 is YYREEE (reference sequence). The data stem from a study of blood T cell repertoires in COVID-19. Sequenced by immunoSEQ multiplex PCR; TCRdb stores in-frame clones only, minus some. The table lists about 300,000 clones, about 91% of them singletons. The TCR sequence derives from a woman aged 25 to 39 who had recovered from COVID-19. The sequenced sample was peripheral blood. The chain joins TRBV5-4 to TRBJ1-2; 8 positions match TRBD1. CDR3 sequence: CASRRQGTLLSYGYTF. Written as DNA, the CDR3 is TGTGCCAGCAGGCGACAGGGGACCCTTCTTTCCTATGGCTACACCTTC.